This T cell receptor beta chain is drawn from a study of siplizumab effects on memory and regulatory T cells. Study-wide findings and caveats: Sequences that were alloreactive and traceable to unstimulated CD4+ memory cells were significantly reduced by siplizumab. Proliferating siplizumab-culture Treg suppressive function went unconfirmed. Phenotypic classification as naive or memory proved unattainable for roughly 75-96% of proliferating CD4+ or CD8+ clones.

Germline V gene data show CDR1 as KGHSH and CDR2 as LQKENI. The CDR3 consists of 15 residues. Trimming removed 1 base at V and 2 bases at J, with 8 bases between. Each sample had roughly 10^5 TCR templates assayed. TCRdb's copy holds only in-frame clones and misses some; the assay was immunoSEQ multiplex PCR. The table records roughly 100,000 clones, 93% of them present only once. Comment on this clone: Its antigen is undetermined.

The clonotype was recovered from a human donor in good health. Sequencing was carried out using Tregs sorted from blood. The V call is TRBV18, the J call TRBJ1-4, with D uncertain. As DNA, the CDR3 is TGTGCCAGCTCACCACGACTGGCGACTAATGAAAAACTGTTTTTT. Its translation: CASSPRLATNEKLFF.